This TCR beta chain stems from a study of blood T cell repertoires in COVID-19. Study at large: Samples taken during acute and convalescent COVID-19 were collected in the United States, Italy and Spain. PBMCs, B-cell-depleted T cells, or T cells provided the cDNA or gDNA that made up the material.

In the source study's methods: Reference gene primer amplification gave estimated nucleated cell counts. TCRdb keeps only in-frame clones here, not all; method: immunoSEQ multiplex PCR. D and trimming come from the DNA, and the V and J calls and clone size come from that table. The repertoire holds 270,000 or so clones, with 85% to 90% as singletons. Germline-derived CDR1 and CDR2 are SGDLS and YYNGEE. J gave up 4 bases and V 0 bases, and 4 bases lay outside the gene matches. CDR3 length: 14 residues. The TCR sequence derives from a human donor in a cohort sampled during active COVID-19. The J gene is TRBJ2-7, the V gene TRBV9, with 7 bases lining up with TRBD1. The sequenced sample consisted of peripheral blood. CDR3 sequence reads: CASSVATTGYEQYF. For the CDR3, the DNA is TGTGCCAGCAGCGTAGCCACGACAGGGTACGAGCAGTACTTC.